There are many counts of the clone carrying this T cell receptor beta chain. This sample is part of a study of blood T cell repertoires in COVID-19. Study details: T cells, B-cell-depleted T cells, or PBMCs supplied cDNA or gDNA.

The table came from immunoSEQ multiplex PCR; TCRdb's copy has only in-frame clones and leaves some out. The table includes about 350,000 clones, 91% detected once. Source material: peripheral blood. This receptor was identified in a woman between 18 and 29 years old who had recovered from COVID-19.

This CDR3 reads CASNVGRGNYGYTF. The CDR3 DNA sequence: TGTGCCAGCAATGTCGGCAGGGGTAACTATGGCTACACCTTC. V is TRBV2 and J is TRBJ1-2, with TRBD1 as a possible D gene (6 bases). V was pared by 7 bases and J by 1 base, with 13 bases between. This CDR3 comprises 14 residues. The germline gives CDR1 SNHLY, CDR2 FYNNEI.